These T cell receptor beta chains were read from a single sample in a study of long-term antiretroviral therapy in people with HIV. Assay used: immunoSEQ multiplex PCR; TCRdb lists only in-frame clones, some missing. The top ten clones hold 9.6% of a sample with 18,000 or so clones, 91% of them seen once. The sample consisted of unsorted PBMCs, taken 3 years after starting antiretroviral therapy. The source of these receptors is a man aged 45 to 65 with HIV. Both conserved end residues are part of each CDR3. D genes are given only for firm matches. Only part of the rows carry a size: once, few, many, or a class if the clone is expanded.

CDR3aa,CDR3nt,d_gene,v_gene,abundance,j_gene
CASSYEGQGKNIQYF,TGTGCCAGCAGTTACGAAGGACAGGGGAAAAACATTCAGTACTTC,TRBD1,TRBV6-6,.,TRBJ2-4
CASSLVRNQGDGYTF,TGTGCCAGCAGCTTGGTTCGGAATCAGGGGGATGGCTACACCTTC,TRBD1,TRBV5-6,.,TRBJ1-2
CASTGDNYGYTF,TGTGCCAGTACCGGGGACAACTATGGCTACACCTTC,.,TRBV19,few,TRBJ1-2
CASSTSPQETQYF,TGTGCCAGCAGTACTAGCCCCCAAGAGACCCAGTACTTC,.,TRBV2,.,TRBJ2-5
CAISDAAEAFF,TGTGCCATCAGTGATGCGGCTGAAGCTTTCTTT,.,TRBV10-3,.,TRBJ1-1
CASSPPGGWGAEAFF,TGTGCCAGCAGCCCCCCAGGAGGTTGGGGGGCTGAAGCTTTCTTT,.,TRBV5-4,.,TRBJ1-1
CASSQDFPGSGNTIYF,TGCGCCAGCAGCCAAGATTTCCCGGGCTCTGGAAACACCATATATTTT,.,TRBV4-3,.,TRBJ1-3
CASSLGGVFLTGANVLTF,TGTGCCAGCAGCTTAGGAGGGGTATTCCTTACTGGGGCCAACGTCCTGACTTTC,.,TRBV11-1,.,TRBJ2-6
CAISESTGGRGNYGYTF,TGTGCCATCAGTGAGTCCACAGGGGGGAGAGGGAACTATGGCTACACCTTC,TRBD1,TRBV10-3,.,TRBJ1-2
CASSPKRGPGEQYF,TGTGCCAGCTCACCAAAAAGGGGGCCAGGCGAGCAGTACTTC,TRBD1,TRBV18,.,TRBJ2-7
CASSYGTGLVTDTQYF,TGTGCCAGCAGCTATGGGACAGGACTAGTCACAGATACGCAGTATTTT,.,TRBV11-2,.,TRBJ2-3
CSVRGTTSYEQYF,TGCAGCGTTCGAGGGACCACCTCCTACGAGCAGTACTTC,.,TRBV29-1,.,TRBJ2-7
CASSLEGGLAGELFF,TGCGCCAGCAGCTTGGAGGGGGGGCTGGCCGGGGAGCTGTTTTTT,.,TRBV5-1,once,TRBJ2-2
CASSRRAGASYTDTQYF,TGCGCCAGCAGCCGTAGAGCGGGGGCCAGTTACACAGATACGCAGTATTTT,TRBD2,TRBV4-3,.,TRBJ2-3
CASSSWTSENYEQYF,TGTGCCAGCAGCTCCTGGACTAGCGAAAACTACGAGCAGTACTTC,TRBD2,TRBV11-2,.,TRBJ2-7
CASSGLHVNTEAFF,TGTGCCAGCAGTGGACTTCATGTAAACACTGAAGCTTTCTTT,.,TRBV2,.,TRBJ1-1
CASSQDGTGSYEQYF,TGCGCCAGCAGCCAAGATGGTACAGGGAGCTACGAGCAGTACTTC,.,TRBV4-1,.,TRBJ2-7
CASTSGGYNTGELFF,.,.,TRBV19,.,TRBJ2-2
CAISDPGGGPEQYF,TGTGCCATCAGTGATCCTGGGGGAGGCCCCGAGCAGTACTTC,.,TRBV10-3,.,TRBJ2-7
CAWSAGQGSKTEAFF,TGTGCCTGGAGTGCGGGACAGGGATCGAAGACTGAAGCTTTCTTT,TRBD1,TRBV30,.,TRBJ1-1
CASSDGGSTEAFF,TGCGCCAGCAGTGACGGGGGTAGCACTGAAGCTTTCTTT,.,TRBV10-2,few,TRBJ1-1
CASSSPGQGKAGELFF,TGTGCCAGCAGTTCCCCGGGACAGGGAAAGGCCGGGGAGCTGTTTTTT,TRBD1,TRBV27,.,TRBJ2-2